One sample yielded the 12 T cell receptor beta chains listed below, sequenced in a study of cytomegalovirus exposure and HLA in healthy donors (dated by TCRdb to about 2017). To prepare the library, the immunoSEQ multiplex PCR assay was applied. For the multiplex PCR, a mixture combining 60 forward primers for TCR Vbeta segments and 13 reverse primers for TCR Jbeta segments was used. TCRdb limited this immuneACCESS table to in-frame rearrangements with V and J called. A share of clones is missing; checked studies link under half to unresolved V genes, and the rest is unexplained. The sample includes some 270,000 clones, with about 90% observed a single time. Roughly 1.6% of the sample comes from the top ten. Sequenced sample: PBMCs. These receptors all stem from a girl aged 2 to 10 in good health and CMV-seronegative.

CDR3 in amino acids: CASSMRTGGFTDTQYF. CDR3 coding DNA: TGTGCCAGCAGCATGAGGACAGGGGGTTTCACAGATACGCAGTATTTT. This chain joins TRBV11-2 and TRBJ2-3; the match to TRBD1 covers 10 bases. Germline CDR1 reads SGHAT; CDR2 reads FQNNGV. CDR3 length equals 16 residues. The V and J ends lost 5 bases and 2 bases, in that order; junction bases with no gene match: 7.

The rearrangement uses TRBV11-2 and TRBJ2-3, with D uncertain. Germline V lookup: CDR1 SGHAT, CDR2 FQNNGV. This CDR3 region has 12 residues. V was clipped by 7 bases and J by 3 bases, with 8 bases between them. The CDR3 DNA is TGTGCCAGCACTTCACAAACAGATACGCAGTATTTT. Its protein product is CASTSQTDTQYF. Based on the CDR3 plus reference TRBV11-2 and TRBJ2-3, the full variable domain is EAGVAQSPRYKIIEKRQSVAFWCNPISGHATLYWYQQILGQGPKLLIQFQNNGVVDDSQLPKDRFSAERLKGVDSTLKIQPAKLEDSAVYLCASTSQTDTQYFGPGTRLTVL.

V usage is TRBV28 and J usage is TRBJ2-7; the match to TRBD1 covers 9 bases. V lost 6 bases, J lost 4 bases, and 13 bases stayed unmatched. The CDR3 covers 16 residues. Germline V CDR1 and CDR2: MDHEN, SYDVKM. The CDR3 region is CASRQPGGQGAYEQYF. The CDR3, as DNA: TGTGCCAGCAGGCAGCCGGGGGGACAGGGTGCTTACGAGCAGTACTTC.

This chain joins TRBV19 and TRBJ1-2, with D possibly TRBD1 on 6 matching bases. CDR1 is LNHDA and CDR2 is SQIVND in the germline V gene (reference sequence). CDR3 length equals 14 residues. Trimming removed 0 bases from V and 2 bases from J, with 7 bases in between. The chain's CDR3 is CASSIDTGNYGYTF. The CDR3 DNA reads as TGTGCCAGTAGTATAGATACAGGGAACTATGGCTACACCTTC.

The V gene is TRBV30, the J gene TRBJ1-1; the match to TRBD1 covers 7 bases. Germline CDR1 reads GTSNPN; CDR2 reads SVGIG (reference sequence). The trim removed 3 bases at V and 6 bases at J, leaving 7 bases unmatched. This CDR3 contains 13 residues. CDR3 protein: CAWRDKGAAEAFF. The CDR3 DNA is TGTGCCTGGAGGGACAAGGGGGCAGCTGAAGCTTTCTTT.

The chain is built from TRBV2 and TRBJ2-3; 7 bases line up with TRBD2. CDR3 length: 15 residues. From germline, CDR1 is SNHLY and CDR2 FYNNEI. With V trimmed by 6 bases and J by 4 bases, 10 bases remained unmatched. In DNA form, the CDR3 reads TGTGCCAGCAGGACCCGACTAGCAGCTCCAGATACGCAGTATTTT. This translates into CASRTRLAAPDTQYF.

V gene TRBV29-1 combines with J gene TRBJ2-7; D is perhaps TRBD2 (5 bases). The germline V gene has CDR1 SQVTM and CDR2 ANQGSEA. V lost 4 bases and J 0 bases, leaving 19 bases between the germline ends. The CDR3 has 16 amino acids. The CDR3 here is CSVVGGGGMVSYEQYF. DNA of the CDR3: TGCAGCGTTGTGGGTGGAGGAGGCATGGTCTCCTACGAGCAGTACTTC.

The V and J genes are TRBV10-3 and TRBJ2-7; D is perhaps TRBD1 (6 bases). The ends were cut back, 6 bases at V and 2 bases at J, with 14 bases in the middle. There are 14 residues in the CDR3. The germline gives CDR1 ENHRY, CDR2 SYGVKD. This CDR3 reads CAIRPGTPPYEQYF. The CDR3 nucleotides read TGTGCCATCAGACCCGGGACACCTCCCTACGAGCAGTACTTC.

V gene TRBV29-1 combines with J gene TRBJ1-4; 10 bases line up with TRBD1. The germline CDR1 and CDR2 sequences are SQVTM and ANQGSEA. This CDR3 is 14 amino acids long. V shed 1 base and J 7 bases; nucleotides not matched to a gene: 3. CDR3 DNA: TGCAGCGTTGAAGGGGGACAGGGGATTGAAAAACTGTTTTTT. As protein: CSVEGGQGIEKLFF.

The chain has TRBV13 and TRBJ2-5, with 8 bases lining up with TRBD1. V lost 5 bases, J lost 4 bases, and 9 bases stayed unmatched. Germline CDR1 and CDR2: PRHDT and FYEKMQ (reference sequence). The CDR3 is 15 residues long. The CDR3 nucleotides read TGTGCCAGCAGCGACAGGGGAGGAGGTTTAGAGACCCAGTACTTC. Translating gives CASSDRGGGLETQYF. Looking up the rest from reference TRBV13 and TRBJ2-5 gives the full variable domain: AAGVIQSPRHLIKEKRETATLKCYPIPRHDTVYWYQQGPGQDPQFLISFYEKMQSDKGSIPDRFSAQQFSDYHSELNMSSLELGDSALYFCASSDRGGGLETQYFGPGTRLLVL.

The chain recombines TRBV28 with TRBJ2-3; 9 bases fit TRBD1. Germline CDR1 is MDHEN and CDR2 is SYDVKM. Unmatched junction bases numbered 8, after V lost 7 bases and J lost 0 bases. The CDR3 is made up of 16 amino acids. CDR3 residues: CASTPRDRASTDTQYF. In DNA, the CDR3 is TGTGCCAGCACTCCGAGGGACAGGGCCAGCACAGATACGCAGTATTTT.

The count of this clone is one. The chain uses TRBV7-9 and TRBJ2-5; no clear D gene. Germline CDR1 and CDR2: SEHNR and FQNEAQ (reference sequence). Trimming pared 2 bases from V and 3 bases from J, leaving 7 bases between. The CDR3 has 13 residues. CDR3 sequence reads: CASSLLGEETQYF. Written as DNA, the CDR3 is TGTGCCAGCAGCTTACTCGGTGAAGAGACCCAGTACTTC.